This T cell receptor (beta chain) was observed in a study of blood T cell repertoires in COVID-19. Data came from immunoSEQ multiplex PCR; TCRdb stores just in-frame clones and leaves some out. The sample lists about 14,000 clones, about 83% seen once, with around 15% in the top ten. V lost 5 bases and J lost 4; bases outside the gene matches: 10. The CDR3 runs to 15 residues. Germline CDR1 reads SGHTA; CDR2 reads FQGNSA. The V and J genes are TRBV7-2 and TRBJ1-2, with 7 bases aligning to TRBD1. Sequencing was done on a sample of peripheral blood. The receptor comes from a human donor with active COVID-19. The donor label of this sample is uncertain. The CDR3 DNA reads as TGTGCCAGCAGCATTAACCTCGGGACAGTCTATGGCTACACCTTC. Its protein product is CASSINLGTVYGYTF.